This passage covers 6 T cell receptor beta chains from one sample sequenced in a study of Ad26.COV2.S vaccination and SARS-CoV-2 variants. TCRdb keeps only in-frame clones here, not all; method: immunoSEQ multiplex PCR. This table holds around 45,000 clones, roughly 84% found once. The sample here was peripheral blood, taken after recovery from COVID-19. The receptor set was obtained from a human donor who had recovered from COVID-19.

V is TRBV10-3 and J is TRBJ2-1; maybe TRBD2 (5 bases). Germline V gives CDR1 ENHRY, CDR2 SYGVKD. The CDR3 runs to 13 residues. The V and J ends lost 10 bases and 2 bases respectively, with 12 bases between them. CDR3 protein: CATDSGTYNEQFF. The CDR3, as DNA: TGTGCCACGGATTCGGGGACCTACAATGAGCAGTTCTTC.

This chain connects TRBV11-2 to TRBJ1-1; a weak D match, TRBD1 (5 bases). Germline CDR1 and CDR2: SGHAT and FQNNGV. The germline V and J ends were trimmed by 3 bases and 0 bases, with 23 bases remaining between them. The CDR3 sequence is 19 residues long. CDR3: CASSFRYGLGADMNTEAFF. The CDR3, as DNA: TGTGCCAGCAGCTTCCGCTATGGGCTCGGGGCAGACATGAACACTGAAGCTTTCTTT.

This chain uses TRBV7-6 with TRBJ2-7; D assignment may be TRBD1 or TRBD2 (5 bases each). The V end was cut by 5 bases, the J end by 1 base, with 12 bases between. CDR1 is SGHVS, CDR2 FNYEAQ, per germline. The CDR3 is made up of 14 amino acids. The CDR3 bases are TGTGCCAGCAGCCCCCGGGACGGTTCCTACGAGCAGTACGTC. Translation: CASSPRDGSYEQYV.

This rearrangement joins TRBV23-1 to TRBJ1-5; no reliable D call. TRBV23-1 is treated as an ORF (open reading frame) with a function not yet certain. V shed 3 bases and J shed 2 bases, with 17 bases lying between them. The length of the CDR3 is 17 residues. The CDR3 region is CASSHQENLGGNQPQHF. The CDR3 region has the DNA TGCGCCAGCAGTCATCAAGAAAACCTTGGGGGCAATCAGCCCCAGCATTTT.

In DNA, the CDR3 is TGTGCCTGGAGTACCAGGGAGAATCAGCCCCAGCATTTT. It is translated as CAWSTRENQPQHF. V gene TRBV30 combines with J gene TRBJ1-5; TRBD1 might be the D (5 bases). The germline V gene has CDR1 GTSNPN and CDR2 SVGIG (reference sequence). V was trimmed by 2 bases and J by 4 bases, leaving 9 bases between them. This CDR3 has 13 residues.

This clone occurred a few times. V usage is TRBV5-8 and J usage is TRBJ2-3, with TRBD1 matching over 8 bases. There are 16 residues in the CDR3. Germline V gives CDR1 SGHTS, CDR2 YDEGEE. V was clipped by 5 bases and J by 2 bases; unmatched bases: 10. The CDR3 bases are TGTGCCAGCAGTCTCAGGACAGGGCCGAACACAGATACGCAGTATTTT. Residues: CASSLRTGPNTDTQYF.